This T cell receptor beta chain was sequenced in a study of cytomegalovirus exposure and HLA in healthy donors (dated 2017 in TCRdb). About the study as a whole: In an earlier analysis of some 550 of the donors, 250 to 350 Gb of sequence data and approximately 120 million unique TCR beta sequences from approximately 180 million T cells were reported. Roughly 300 gigabases of sequencing data and tens of millions of unique TCR sequences made up an early release that covered nearly 650 HLA-typed donors. Of the 300 to 500 genotyped donors, roughly 80% were placed in the genetic ancestry cluster associated with self-reported Caucasian donors. The study aimed to test whether cataloging public T cell receptors could reveal signatures of past pathogen exposure. Using immunosequencing, the study profiled T cell repertoires from about 650 subjects and related those repertoires to cytomegalovirus serostatus. Besides the first cohort of 500 to 700 subjects, a separate validation cohort made up of over 95 different subjects was used. The study combined high-throughput TCR immunosequencing, statistical association of individual TCRs with disease status, and machine learning to predict cytomegalovirus infection status. A later analysis re-examined previously published TCR beta repertoires from about 700 donors and added high-resolution HLA genotyping to investigate patterns of TCR occurrence. Rather than drawing on any new phenotypic data, the later analysis identified candidate immune exposures from TCR beta sequences and the way those sequences occurred across donors. An earlier analysis of 587 of the donors used high-throughput TCR beta sequencing to judge whether each TCR beta V gene segment behaved as functional or pseudogenic. Donor age, sex, ethnicity and CMV serostatus were collected together with the repertoire data. A later genetic analysis used genome-wide SNP genotypes for about three fifths of the 666 donors, treating that subset as a discovery cohort. Every discovery cohort repertoire had been produced on one sequencing platform. Both class I and class II loci were covered by HLA typing, at four-digit resolution. The number of typed donors differed by locus: roughly 629-640 for A, B, C, DRB1 and DQB1; 500 to 550 for DQA1; approximately 610 for DPA1; and approximately 450 for DPB1. Four or five DR-DQ haplotypes were treated as single units for association and clustering because of strong linkage in the cohort. On average, 235,054 unique TCR beta nucleotide sequences were sequenced per donor among about 400 genotyped donors of the cohort, with approximately 18% of those sequences being non-productive.

There are 14 amino acids in the CDR3, from cysteine to phenylalanine inclusive. The entry retains the CDR3 DNA only, 42 bases that are in frame from base 1. The junction carries 14 bases between V and J, which are trimmed by 4 bases and 7 bases respectively. The CDR1 and CDR2 encoded by the germline V gene (reference sequence) are SGHNT and YYREEE. The full study reports these points: Correlated functional status among segregating V segments might be attributable to linkage disequilibrium, but an unknown experimental factor could not be ruled out. Because some donors lacked HLA typing at each locus, the association tests relied only on the typed subset. A further reported finding was that TCR beta sequences accurately predicted the HLA-A and HLA-B alleles for most subjects in the first cohort. Most TCR sequences were seen in very few donors, while some public TCRs were found in many individuals. When HLA alleles, especially DR and DQ, strongly co-occurred, attributing TCR associations to individual alleles was difficult. Because counts were too low, approximately 18 rarely observed V segments, including chromosome 9 orphons, were excluded from the earlier analysis of a few hundred of the donors. The authors suggested that the approach could potentially be extended to other disease states and immunological phenotypes. A later analysis reported that several top co-occurrence clusters appeared linked to parvovirus B19, influenza, CMV and Epstein-Barr virus. A later analysis found that TCR association rates varied across HLA loci, with DRB1 alleles showing the most associated TCRs and HLA-C alleles the fewest. According to a later analysis, most CMV-associated TCR beta chains appeared to be HLA-restricted, and the HLA associations seemed to be driven largely by CMV exposure. Only TCR beta chains were sequenced in this cohort, and the absence of alpha or paired-chain data limited detectable features. According to a later genetic analysis, donors in an Asian-associated ancestry cluster had fewer N-insertions in productive TCRs than the approximately 630-donor mean. The only immune exposure information available for the cohort was CMV serostatus. Because the 87-base-pair reads could not distinguish some IMGT-functional V segments, including TRBV6-2 and TRBV6-3, those segments were excluded. A group of highly shared sequence variants was considered likely to be a technical artifact of the sequencing pipeline. In an earlier analysis of fewer than 700 of the donors, most TCR beta V segments appeared in productive rearrangements about 90% or about 30% of the time, broadly matching IMGT annotations. In both the original and validation cohorts, the classifier was reported to diagnose cytomegalovirus status with high specificity and sensitivity. An association between a missense DCLRE1C variant and V-gene and J-gene trimming of TCR beta chains was found in a later genetic analysis and replicated in an independent cohort. A later analysis associated some 17,000 TCR beta sequences with specific HLA alleles at a false discovery rate of 0.05. Presence/absence analyses assumed roughly uniform sequencing depth across donors, an assumption that may not hold. In the study, about 150 TCR beta chains were listed as associated with cytomegalovirus. A later analysis found that HLA-associated TCR beta chains were more clonally expanded and had lower generation probabilities than equally common non-associated chains. In vitro tests confirmed that three of the cytomegalovirus-associated TCR beta chains recognize cytomegalovirus antigens.

Only a few counts were recorded for this clone. What antigen it recognizes has not been identified. Base quality data are lacking; no much larger clone is found one base away. Library preparation used the immunoSEQ multiplex PCR assay. A mixture of 60 forward primers for TCR Vbeta segments and 13 reverse primers for TCR Jbeta segments was used in the multiplex PCR. The CDR3 region of rearranged TCR beta genes was amplified from genomic DNA by a multiplex PCR assay. The Illumina HiSeq System was used to sequence the amplified TCR beta libraries as 87-base-pair reads. The authors' analysis ran thus. In a later analysis, tens of millions of unique TCR beta chains were counted across the 500 to 700 repertoires, and approximately 11 million of these chains were shared by at least two donors. Raw reads were error-corrected and collapsed into unique sequences with a nearest-neighbor algorithm that merged closely related sequences to remove PCR and sequencing errors. CDR3 sequences were aligned to IMGT reference sequences to assign V, D and J gene segments. For a sequence to be retained, a match of at least six nucleotides was required to both a V gene segment and a J gene segment. A rearrangement counted as productive if the CDR3 had no stop codons and remained in frame with V and J, and every other rearrangement counted as non-productive. Following IMGT convention, CDR3 was defined as the stretch from the second conserved V-encoded cysteine up to the conserved J-encoded phenylalanine. The earlier analysis of 500 to 750 of the donors excluded any sequence lacking an unambiguous match to a single V gene segment. An earlier analysis of fewer than 650 of the donors classified V segments as functional when productive rearrangements were above 56.7% and as segregating when the standard deviation between donors was above 5%. To diagnose cytomegalovirus status from the catalog of TCR beta chain sequences, a statistical classification framework was built. In a later analysis, V and J genes were assigned by comparing TCR nucleotide sequences against IMGT/GENE-DB human TR gene sequences. A later analysis assigned CDR3 sequences and most-parsimonious VDJ recombination scenarios with the TCRdist pipeline. In a later analysis, each TCR beta chain was defined by its CDR3 amino acid sequence together with its V-gene family, and reads lacking a unique V-gene family were excluded. To address suspected cross-contamination and a sequencing artifact, a later analysis removed around 600 highly shared, low-generation-probability nucleotide sequences. A later analysis calculated a clonal expansion index for each public chain from normalized within-repertoire ranks of inferred template counts. In a later analysis, generation probabilities were computed with a VDJ recombination model fitted to out-of-frame rearrangements, and the resulting probabilities were checked against IGoR. In a later analysis, TCR-TCR, TCR-HLA and TCR-CMV co-occurrence was scored with hypergeometric tests, and a repertoire-size bias correction was applied to TCR pairs. A later analysis estimated false discovery rates by permuting HLA or CMV assignments 20 times. In a later analysis, co-occurring TCRs were grouped with DBSCAN, and TCRdist sequence similarity was added when clustering was performed within HLA-allele-positive subsets. For co-occurrence clustering, repertoires with fewer than 30,000 or more than 120,000 public chains were excluded, along with 5 or 6 repertoires with anomalous nucleotide sharing. In TCRdb, the immuneACCESS table is reduced to in-frame sequences with V and J assigned. These tables do not hold every clone; where another copy was compared, an unresolved V gene accounts for under half, and the others remain unexplained. V and J calls and clone size come straight from that table; D and trimming were deduced from the DNA. Within this sample are under 150,000 clones, with less than 80% of them counted one time only. The top ten clones comprise around 4.3% of the sample.

In total, just over 650 healthy bone marrow donors made up the cohort. All cohort members were sampled while nominally healthy, although unrecorded immune exposures were likely present. The donor tested CMV seropositive, placing the donor among the approximately 310 seropositive members of the cohort. Every donor gave a peripheral blood sample, and the peripheral blood mononuclear cells from that sample were used for TCR beta sequencing. The Qiagen DNeasy Blood Extraction Kit was used to extract genomic DNA from the blood cell samples. Recombination joined TRBV5-4 with TRBJ2-2, with the D segment identity uncertain. This receptor was obtained from a woman aged 35 to 49 in good health and CMV-seropositive. The specimen sequenced was PBMCs. The DNA sequence reads TGTGCCAGCAGCGCGAAGGTCGCTAGCGGGGAGCTGTTTTTT. Translated, it gives CASSAKVASGELFF.